Listed here are 10 T cell receptor beta chains from one sample, sequenced in a study of blood T cell repertoires in COVID-19. Only in-frame clones appear in the TCRdb table, and some are missing; sequencing was by immunoSEQ multiplex PCR. The repertoire holds 40,000 to 50,000 clones, 88% seen once, with about 4.8% in the top ten. Input material: peripheral blood. Receptor source: a human donor in a cohort sampled during active COVID-19.

The chain carries TRBV19 and TRBJ1-2; D not certain. This CDR3 contains 11 residues. Germline CDR1 reads LNHDA; CDR2 reads SQIVND (reference sequence). Trimming cost V 5 bases and J 11 bases, with 12 bases left between them. The CDR3 is CASSVQSGYTF. CDR3 DNA sequence: TGTGCCAGTAGTGTCCAAAGCGGTTACACCTTC.

V and J are TRBV2 and TRBJ2-1, with TRBD2 identical over 13 bases. V lost 7 bases and J lost 7; bases outside the gene matches: 31. The CDR3 sequence is 23 residues long. Germline V gene lookup returns CDR1 SNHLY and CDR2 FYNNEI. CDR3 DNA: TGTGCCAGCACCCCGTGGGGGGTCTCCGGGACTAGCGGGAAGGGGACGCATTGGAATGAGCAGTTCTTC. This gives the protein CASTPWGVSGTSGKGTHWNEQFF.

V gene TRBV13 combines with J gene TRBJ2-2; D might be TRBD1 (6 bases). V dropped 2 bases and J dropped 5 bases, with 12 bases sitting between them. Germline values: CDR1 PRHDT, CDR2 FYEKMQ (reference sequence). The CDR3 contains 15 residues. CDR3 residues: CASSLLQGTTGELFF. Written as DNA, the CDR3 is TGTGCCAGCAGCTTACTACAGGGTACGACCGGGGAGCTGTTTTTT.

The chain couples TRBV19 to TRBJ2-1; TRBD2 matches 8 bases. J was trimmed by 2 bases and V by 4 bases; bases with no gene match: 4. This CDR3 contains 15 residues. Germline values: CDR1 LNHDA, CDR2 SQIVND (reference sequence). The CDR3 loop reads CASSRKRETYNEQFF. CDR3 in DNA: TGTGCCAGTAGTAGGAAGCGGGAGACCTACAATGAGCAGTTCTTC.

The chain recombines TRBV19 with TRBJ1-1; tentatively, D is TRBD1 (6 bases). This CDR3 spans 14 amino acids. Per germline, CDR1 LNHDA and CDR2 SQIVND (reference sequence). V lost 5 bases and J 1 base, leaving 11 bases between the germline ends. The CDR3 DNA is TGTGCCAGTAGTTTCCCGGACAGGAACACTGAAGCTTTCTTT. Its protein is CASSFPDRNTEAFF.

The chain links TRBV6-4 to TRBJ2-7; TRBD1 might be the D (6 bases). Trimming removed 4 bases from V and 3 bases from J, with 19 bases in between. This CDR3 is built from 16 residues. Germline CDR1 is MRHNA and CDR2 is SNTAGT. The CDR3 bases are TGTGCCAGCAGTGCCTCGCCCCAGGGGAACTTCTACGAGCAGTACTTC. Amino acid sequence: CASSASPQGNFYEQYF.

This clone was counted once. The V gene is TRBV10-2, the J gene TRBJ2-7; D not resolved. V lost 5 bases and J lost 6, with 11 bases in between. The CDR3 is made up of 12 amino acids. From germline, CDR1 is WSHSY and CDR2 SAAADI. CDR3 sequence reads: CASSPPFSEQYF. The CDR3 DNA sequence: TGCGCCAGCAGTCCCCCGTTCTCCGAGCAGTACTTC.

The J gene is TRBJ2-2, the V gene TRBV10-3; TRBD2 aligns across 9 bases. V trimming: 10 bases; J trimming: 4 bases; junction bases outside the gene matches: 7. The germline gives CDR1 ENHRY, CDR2 SYGVKD. The CDR3 consists of 14 residues. For the CDR3, the DNA is TGTGCCACCTTTAGCGGGGGCCGCACCGGGGAGCTGTTTTTT. Translation: CATFSGGRTGELFF.

The chain recombines TRBV29-1 with TRBJ1-1, with D perhaps matching TRBD1 (5 bases). In germline, CDR1 is SQVTM, CDR2 ANQGSEA. CDR3 length: 15 amino acids. V shed 2 bases and J shed 1 base, with 14 bases lying between them. The CDR3 loop is CSVEQLAGSNTEAFF. The CDR3, as DNA: TGCAGCGTTGAACAGTTGGCAGGGTCGAACACTGAAGCTTTCTTT.

This chain connects TRBV19 to TRBJ2-1; 8 bases match TRBD2. V shed 5 bases, J shed 0 bases, and the junction held 3 bases outside the gene matches. Germline CDR1 LNHDA, CDR2 SQIVND (reference sequence). The CDR3 runs to 15 residues. The CDR3 region is CASSFSGGSYNEQFF. CDR3 in DNA: TGTGCCAGTAGTTTCAGCGGGGGCTCCTACAATGAGCAGTTCTTC.